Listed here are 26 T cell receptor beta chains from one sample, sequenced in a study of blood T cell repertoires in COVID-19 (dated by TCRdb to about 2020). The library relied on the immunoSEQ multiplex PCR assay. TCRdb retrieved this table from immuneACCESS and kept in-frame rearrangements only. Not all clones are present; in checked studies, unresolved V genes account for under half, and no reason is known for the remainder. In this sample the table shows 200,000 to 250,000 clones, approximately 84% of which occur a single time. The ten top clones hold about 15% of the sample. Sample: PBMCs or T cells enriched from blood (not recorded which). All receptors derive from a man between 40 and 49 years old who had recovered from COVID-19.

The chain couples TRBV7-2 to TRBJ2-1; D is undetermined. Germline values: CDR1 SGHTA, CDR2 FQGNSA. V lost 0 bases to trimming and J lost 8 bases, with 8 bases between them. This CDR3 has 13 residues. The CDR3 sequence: CASSLAAVDEQFF. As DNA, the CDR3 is TGTGCCAGCAGCTTAGCTGCGGTAGATGAGCAGTTCTTC.

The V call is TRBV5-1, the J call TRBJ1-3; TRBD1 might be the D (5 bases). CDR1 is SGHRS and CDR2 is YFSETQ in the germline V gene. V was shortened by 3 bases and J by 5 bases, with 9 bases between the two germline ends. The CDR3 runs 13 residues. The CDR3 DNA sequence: TGCGCCAGCAGCTCGGGGGATAGAAACACCATATATTTT. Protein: CASSSGDRNTIYF. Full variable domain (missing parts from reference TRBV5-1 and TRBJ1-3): KAGVTQTPRYLIKTRGQQVTLSCSPISGHRSVSWYQQTPGQGLQFLFEYFSETQRNKGNFPGRFSGRQFSNSRSEMNVSTLELGDSALYLCASSSGDRNTIYFGEGSWLTVV.

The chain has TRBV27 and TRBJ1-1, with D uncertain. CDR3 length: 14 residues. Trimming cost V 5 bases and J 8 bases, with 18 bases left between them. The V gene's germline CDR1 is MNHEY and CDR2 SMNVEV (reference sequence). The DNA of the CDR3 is TGTGCCAGCAGTACTTTCGAAGGCGGCAAGGAAGCTTTCTTT. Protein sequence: CASSTFEGGKEAFF.

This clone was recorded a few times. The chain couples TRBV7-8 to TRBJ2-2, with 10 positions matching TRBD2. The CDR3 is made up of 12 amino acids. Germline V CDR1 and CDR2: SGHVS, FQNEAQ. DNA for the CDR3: TGTGGGAGCGGGGGGGCGGCCGGGGAGCTGTTTTTT. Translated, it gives CGSGGAAGELFF.

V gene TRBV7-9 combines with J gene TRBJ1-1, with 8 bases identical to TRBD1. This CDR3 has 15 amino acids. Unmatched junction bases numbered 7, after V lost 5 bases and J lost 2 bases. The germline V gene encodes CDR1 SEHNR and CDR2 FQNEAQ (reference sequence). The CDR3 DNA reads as TGTGCCAGCAGCCCCCAGGGACAGGTAAACACTGAAGCTTTCTTT. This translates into CASSPQGQVNTEAFF.

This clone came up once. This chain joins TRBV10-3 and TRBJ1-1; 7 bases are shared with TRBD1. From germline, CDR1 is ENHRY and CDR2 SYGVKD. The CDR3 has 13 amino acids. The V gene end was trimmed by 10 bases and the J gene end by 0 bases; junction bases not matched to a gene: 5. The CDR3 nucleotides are TGTGCCACGAGGACAGGCTTGAACACTGAAGCTTTCTTT. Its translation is CATRTGLNTEAFF.

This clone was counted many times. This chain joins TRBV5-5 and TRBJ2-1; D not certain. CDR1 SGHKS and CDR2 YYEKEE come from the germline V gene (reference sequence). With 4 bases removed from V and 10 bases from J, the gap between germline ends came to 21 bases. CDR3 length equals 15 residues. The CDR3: CASSPLVAGFGEQFF. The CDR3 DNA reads TGTGCCAGCAGCCCCCTTGTCGCCGGGTTCGGGGAGCAGTTCTTC.

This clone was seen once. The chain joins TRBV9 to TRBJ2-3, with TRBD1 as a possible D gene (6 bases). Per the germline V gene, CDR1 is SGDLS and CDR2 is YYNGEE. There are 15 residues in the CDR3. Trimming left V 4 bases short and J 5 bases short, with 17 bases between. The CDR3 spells CASSTTGLRGDTQYF. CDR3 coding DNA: TGTGCCAGCAGCACTACGGGCCTCAGGGGAGATACGCAGTATTTT.

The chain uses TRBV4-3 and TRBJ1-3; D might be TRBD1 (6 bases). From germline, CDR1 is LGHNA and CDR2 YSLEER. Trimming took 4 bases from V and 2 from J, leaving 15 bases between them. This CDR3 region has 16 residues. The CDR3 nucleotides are TGCGCCAGCAGCCGACAAAGACAGGAGACTGGAAACACCATATATTTT. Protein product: CASSRQRQETGNTIYF.

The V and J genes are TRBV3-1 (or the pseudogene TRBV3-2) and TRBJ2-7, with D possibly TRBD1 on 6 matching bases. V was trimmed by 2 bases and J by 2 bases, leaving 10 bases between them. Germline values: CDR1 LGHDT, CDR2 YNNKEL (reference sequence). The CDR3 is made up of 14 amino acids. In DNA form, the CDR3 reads TGTGCCAGCAGCCAATTTACAGGGCCCTACGAGCAGTACTTC. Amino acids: CASSQFTGPYEQYF.

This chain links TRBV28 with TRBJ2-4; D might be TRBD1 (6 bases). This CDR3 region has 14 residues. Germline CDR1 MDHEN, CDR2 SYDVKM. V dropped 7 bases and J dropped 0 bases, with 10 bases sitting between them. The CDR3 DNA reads TGTGCCAGCAAAACAGGGTTAGCCAAAAACATTCAGTACTTC. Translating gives CASKTGLAKNIQYF.

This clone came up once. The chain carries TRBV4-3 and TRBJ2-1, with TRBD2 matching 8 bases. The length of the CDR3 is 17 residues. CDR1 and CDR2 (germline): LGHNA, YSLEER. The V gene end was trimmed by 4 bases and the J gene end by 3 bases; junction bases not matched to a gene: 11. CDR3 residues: CASSPVDRTSRYNEQFF. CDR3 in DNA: TGCGCCAGCAGCCCTGTGGACCGGACTAGCCGCTACAATGAGCAGTTCTTC.

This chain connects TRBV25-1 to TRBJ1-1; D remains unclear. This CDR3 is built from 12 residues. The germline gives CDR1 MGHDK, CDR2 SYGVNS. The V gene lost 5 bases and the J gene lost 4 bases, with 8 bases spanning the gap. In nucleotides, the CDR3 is TGTGCCAGCAGTACCTTCGGCACTGAAGCTTTCTTT. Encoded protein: CASSTFGTEAFF.

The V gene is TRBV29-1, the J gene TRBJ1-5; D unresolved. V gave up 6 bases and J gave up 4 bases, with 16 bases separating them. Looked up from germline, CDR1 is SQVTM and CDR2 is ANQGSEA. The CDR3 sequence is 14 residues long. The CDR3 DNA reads TGCAGCGTGGCAGTGAGGGAGGGAAATCAGCCCCAGCATTTT. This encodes CSVAVREGNQPQHF.

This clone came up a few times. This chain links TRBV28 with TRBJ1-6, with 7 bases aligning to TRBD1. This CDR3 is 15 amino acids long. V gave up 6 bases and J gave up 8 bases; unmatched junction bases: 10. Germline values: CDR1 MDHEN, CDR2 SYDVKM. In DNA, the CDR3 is TGTGCCAGCAGCAGTGGGGACAGCCTGTATTCACCCCTCCACTTT. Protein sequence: CASSSGDSLYSPLHF.

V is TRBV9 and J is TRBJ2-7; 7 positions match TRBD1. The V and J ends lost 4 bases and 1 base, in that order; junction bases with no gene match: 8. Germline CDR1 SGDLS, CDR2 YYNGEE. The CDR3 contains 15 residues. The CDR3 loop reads CASSPRGTGSYEQYF. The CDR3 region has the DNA TGTGCCAGCAGCCCCAGGGGGACGGGATCCTACGAGCAGTACTTC.

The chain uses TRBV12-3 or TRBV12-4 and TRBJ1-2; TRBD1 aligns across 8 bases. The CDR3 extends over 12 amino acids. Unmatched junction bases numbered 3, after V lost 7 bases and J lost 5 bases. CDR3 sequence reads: CASTDRGYGYTF. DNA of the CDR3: TGTGCCAGCACTGACAGGGGATATGGCTACACCTTC.

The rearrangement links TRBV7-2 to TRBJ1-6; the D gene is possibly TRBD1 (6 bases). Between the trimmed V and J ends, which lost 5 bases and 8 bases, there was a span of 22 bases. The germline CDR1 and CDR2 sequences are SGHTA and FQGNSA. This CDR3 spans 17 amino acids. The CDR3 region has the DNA TGTGCCAGCAGCCCCCGTGGGGACAACCAACGGGATTCACCCCTCCACTTT. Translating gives CASSPRGDNQRDSPLHF. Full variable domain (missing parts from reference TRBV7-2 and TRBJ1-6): GAGVSQSPSNKVTEKGKDVELRCDPISGHTALYWYRQSLGQGLEFLIYFQGNSAPDKSGLPSDRFSAERTGGSVSTLTIQRTQQEDSAVYLCASSPRGDNQRDSPLHFGNGTRLTVT.

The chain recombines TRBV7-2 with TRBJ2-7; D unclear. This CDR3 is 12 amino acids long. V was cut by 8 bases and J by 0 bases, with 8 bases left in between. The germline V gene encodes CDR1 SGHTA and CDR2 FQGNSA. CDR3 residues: CASLAGSYEQYF. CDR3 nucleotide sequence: TGTGCCAGCTTGGCTGGCTCCTACGAGCAGTACTTC.

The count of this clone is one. CDR3 protein: CASSVGGPGLAFF. In nucleotides, the CDR3 is TGTGCCAGCAGCGTAGGCGGACCGGGACTAGCGTTCTTC. This rearrangement joins TRBV9 to TRBJ2-1; 9 bases match TRBD2. The V gene's germline CDR1 is SGDLS and CDR2 YYNGEE. This CDR3 comprises 13 residues. V gave up 0 bases and J gave up 15 bases; unmatched junction bases: 7.

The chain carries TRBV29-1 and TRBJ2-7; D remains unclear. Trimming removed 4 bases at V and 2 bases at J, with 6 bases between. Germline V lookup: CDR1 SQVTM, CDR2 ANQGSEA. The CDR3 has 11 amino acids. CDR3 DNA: TGCAGCGTTGTGTCCGCCTACGAGCAGTACTTC. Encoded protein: CSVVSAYEQYF.

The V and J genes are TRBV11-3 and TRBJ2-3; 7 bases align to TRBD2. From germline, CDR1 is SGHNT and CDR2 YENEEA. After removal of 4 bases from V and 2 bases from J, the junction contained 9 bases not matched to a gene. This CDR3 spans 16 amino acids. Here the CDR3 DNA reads TGTGCCAGCAGCTGGTCCTCGGGAGGCCCCACAGATACGCAGTATTTT. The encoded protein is CASSWSSGGPTDTQYF.

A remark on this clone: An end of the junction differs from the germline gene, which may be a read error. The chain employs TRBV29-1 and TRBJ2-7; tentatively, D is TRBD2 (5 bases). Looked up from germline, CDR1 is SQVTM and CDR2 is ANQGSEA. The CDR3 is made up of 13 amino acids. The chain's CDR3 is CSVEASSLPRGCF. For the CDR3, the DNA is TGCAGCGTTGAGGCCTCCTCTCTTCCCAGAGGGTGCTTC.

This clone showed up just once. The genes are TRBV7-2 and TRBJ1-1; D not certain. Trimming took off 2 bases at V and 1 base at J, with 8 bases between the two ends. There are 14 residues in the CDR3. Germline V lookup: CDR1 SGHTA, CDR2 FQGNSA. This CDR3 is CASSLSHRNTEAFF. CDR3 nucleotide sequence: TGTGCCAGCAGCTTAAGTCACAGGAACACTGAAGCTTTCTTT.

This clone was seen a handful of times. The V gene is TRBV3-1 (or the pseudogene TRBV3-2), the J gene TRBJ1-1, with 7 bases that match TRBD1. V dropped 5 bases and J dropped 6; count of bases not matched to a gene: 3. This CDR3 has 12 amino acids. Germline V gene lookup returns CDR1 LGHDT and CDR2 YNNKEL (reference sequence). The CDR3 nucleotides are TGTGCCAGCAGCGACAGGGTGGCTGAAGCTTTCTTT. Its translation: CASSDRVAEAFF.

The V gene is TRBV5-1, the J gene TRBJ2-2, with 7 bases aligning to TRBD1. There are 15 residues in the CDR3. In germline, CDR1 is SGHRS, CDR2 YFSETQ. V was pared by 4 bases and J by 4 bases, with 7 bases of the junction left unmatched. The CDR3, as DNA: TGCGCCAGCAGCGGCAGGACAGGTCGCACCGGGGAGCTGTTTTTT. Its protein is CASSGRTGRTGELFF.